Listed here is a single T cell receptor beta chain. Antigen: not known. The CDR3 totals 14 residues. The trim removed 2 bases at V and 3 bases at J, leaving 3 bases unmatched. Germline CDR1 is MNHEY and CDR2 is SVGAGI. TCR beta CDR3 regions were amplified from RNA. Using the HTBI primer set, a first-round RT-PCR was run on the TCR CDR3. Each CDR3 protein gets one entry after TCRdb re-called the multiplex PCR reads with MiXCR. The repertoire includes about 840,000 distinct CDR3 sequences, around 38% of them detected once, and about 9% sits in the top ten. These data come from a study of T cells in Graves' hyperthyroidism and ophthalmopathy. Study conclusions and caveats: Researchers found most expanded thyroid clonotypes above 0.001 in blood as well.

The chain employs TRBV6-5 and TRBJ1-2; the match to TRBD1 covers 7 bases. The receptor comes from a man younger than 30 with Graves' hyperthyroidism. Sequencing was carried out using blood. The CDR3 bases are TGTGCCAGCAGTTACCGGGACAGCCACTATGGCTACACCTTC. This gives the protein CASSYRDSHYGYTF.